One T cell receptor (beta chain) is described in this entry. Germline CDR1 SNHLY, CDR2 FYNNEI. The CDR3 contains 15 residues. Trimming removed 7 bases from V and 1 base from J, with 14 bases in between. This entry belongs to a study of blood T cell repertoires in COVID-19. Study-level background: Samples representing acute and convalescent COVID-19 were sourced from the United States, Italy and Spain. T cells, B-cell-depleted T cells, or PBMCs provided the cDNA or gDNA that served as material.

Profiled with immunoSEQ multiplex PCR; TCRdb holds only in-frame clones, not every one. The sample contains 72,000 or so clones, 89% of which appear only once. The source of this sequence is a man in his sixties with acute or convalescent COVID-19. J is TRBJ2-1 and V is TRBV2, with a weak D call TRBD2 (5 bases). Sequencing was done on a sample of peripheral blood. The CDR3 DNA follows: TGTGCCAGCACCGAGGGAGACTGGTCCTACAATGAGCAGTTCTTC. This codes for CASTEGDWSYNEQFF.